These 15 T cell receptor beta chains were sequenced from one sample in a study of blood T cell repertoires in COVID-19. Produced via immunoSEQ multiplex PCR; TCRdb's table is partial and in-frame only. The data show around 60,000 clones, roughly 84% seen once. The sample was peripheral blood. Receptors were obtained from a man in his 60s with COVID-19, enrolled during active disease.

The V gene is TRBV5-6, the J gene TRBJ2-3, with TRBD2 identical over 10 bases. This CDR3 is 16 amino acids long. In germline, CDR1 is SGHDT, CDR2 YYEEEE. J was trimmed by 2 bases and V by 10 bases; bases with no gene match: 13. CDR3 region: CAVYRSGRTATDTQYF. The CDR3 region has the DNA TGTGCCGTTTACCGTAGCGGGAGGACGGCCACAGATACGCAGTATTTT.

The genes are TRBV30 and TRBJ1-5; D might be TRBD1 (6 bases). The V end lost 3 bases, the J end lost 11 bases, and 17 bases lay between the germline ends. The length of the CDR3 is 13 residues. The V gene's germline CDR1 is GTSNPN and CDR2 SVGIG (reference sequence). The DNA of the CDR3 is TGTGCCTGGAGCATTCGATCAACAGGGACCCAGCATTTT. The encoded protein is CAWSIRSTGTQHF.

The J gene is TRBJ1-4, the V gene TRBV19; 9 bases are shared with TRBD1. Germline assignment: CDR1 LNHDA and CDR2 SQIVND (reference sequence). The CDR3 totals 16 residues. Losses at the gene ends were 1 base for V and 0 bases for J; bases not matched to a gene: 0. In DNA, the CDR3 is TGTGCCAGTAGTATAGGACAGGGGGCAACTAATGAAAAACTGTTTTTT. This gives the protein CASSIGQGATNEKLFF. Full variable domain (remainder filled in from reference TRBV19 and TRBJ1-4): DGGITQSPKYLFRKEGQNVTLSCEQNLNHDAMYWYRQDPGQGLRLIYYSQIVNDFQKGDIAEGYSVSREKKESFPLTVTSAQKNPTAFYLCASSIGQGATNEKLFFGSGTQLSVL.

V is TRBV9 and J is TRBJ1-2; TRBD1 is a possible D gene (6 bases). The CDR3 has 14 residues. Germline loops: CDR1 SGDLS, CDR2 YYNGEE. Trimming removed 3 bases at V and 3 bases at J, with 12 bases between. CDR3 DNA sequence: TGTGCCAGCAGCGCCCGACAGGAACACTATGGCTACACCTTC. Protein: CASSARQEHYGYTF. The full variable domain, in which reference TRBV9 and TRBJ1-2 provide the parts outside the CDR3, is DSGVTQTPKHLITATGQRVTLRCSPRSGDLSVYWYQQSLDQGLQFLIQYYNGEERAKGNILERFSAQQFPDLHSELNLSSLELGDSALYFCASSARQEHYGYTFGSGTRLTVV.

The chain combines TRBV28 with TRBJ1-1; TRBD1 agrees at 7 bases. Germline loops: CDR1 MDHEN, CDR2 SYDVKM. V dropped 2 bases and J dropped 6; count of bases not matched to a gene: 12. This CDR3 spans 16 amino acids. Here the CDR3 DNA reads TGTGCCAGCAGTTTAGACGTTAAAGGGGGCTTGGCTGAAGCTTTCTTT. It specifies CASSLDVKGGLAEAFF.

The gene calls are TRBV19 and TRBJ1-6; D perhaps matches TRBD1 (6 bases). CDR1 is LNHDA and CDR2 is SQIVND in the germline V gene (reference sequence). The CDR3 runs to 14 residues. Trimming cost V 5 bases and J 4 bases, with 9 bases left between them. For the CDR3, the DNA is TGTGCCAGTAGTTCGACAGGTTATAATTCACCCCTCCACTTT. Its translation: CASSSTGYNSPLHF. Supplemented by reference TRBV19 and TRBJ1-6, the full variable domain reads DGGITQSPKYLFRKEGQNVTLSCEQNLNHDAMYWYRQDPGQGLRLIYYSQIVNDFQKGDIAEGYSVSREKKESFPLTVTSAQKNPTAFYLCASSSTGYNSPLHFGNGTRLTVT.

The chain recombines TRBV7-9 with TRBJ2-7; TRBD2 matches at 9 bases. The CDR3 runs 14 residues. V was clipped by 5 bases and J by 6 bases; unmatched bases: 8. The germline V gene has CDR1 SEHNR and CDR2 FQNEAQ (reference sequence). The CDR3 region is CASSTLRGGVEQYF. As DNA, the CDR3 is TGTGCCAGCAGCACGCTTCGCGGGGGGGTCGAGCAGTACTTC.

This chain links TRBV6-4 with TRBJ1-2; 7 positions agree with TRBD1. Germline V gene data show CDR1 as MRHNA and CDR2 as SNTAGT. With V trimmed by 5 bases and J by 4 bases, 10 bases remained unmatched. CDR3 length: 15 amino acids. Here the CDR3 reads CASSPSTGSGYGYTF. CDR3 DNA: TGTGCCAGCAGTCCCTCGACAGGGTCCGGCTATGGCTACACCTTC.

The chain couples TRBV24-1 to TRBJ1-5; 9 bases are shared with TRBD1. Germline V gene lookup returns CDR1 KGHDR and CDR2 SFDVKD. Unmatched junction bases numbered 4, after V lost 7 bases and J lost 4 bases. This CDR3 has 14 residues. This CDR3 reads CATRGTGLNQPQHF. The CDR3, as DNA: TGTGCCACCAGGGGGACAGGGCTAAATCAGCCCCAGCATTTT.

Written as DNA, the CDR3 is TGCGCCAGCAGCTTGGCCGGGGGAGGATCTGGAAACACCATATATTTT. Translation gives CASSLAGGGSGNTIYF. V and J are TRBV5-1 and TRBJ1-3; a weak D match, TRBD1 (5 bases). The CDR3 has 16 amino acids. V was clipped by 0 bases and J by 1 base, with 11 bases between them. Looked up from germline, CDR1 is SGHRS and CDR2 is YFSETQ.

This chain joins TRBV28 and TRBJ1-4, with D unresolved. V shed 6 bases and J shed 3 bases, with 5 bases lying between them. Germline CDR1 reads MDHEN; CDR2 reads SYDVKM. This CDR3 comprises 12 residues. The CDR3, as DNA: TGTGCCAGCAGCGGGTCTAATGAAAAACTGTTTTTT. Translation gives CASSGSNEKLFF. The whole variable domain, remainder taken from reference TRBV28 and TRBJ1-4, is DVKVTQSSRYLVKRTGEKVFLECVQDMDHENMFWYRQDPGLGLRLIYFSYDVKMKEKGDIPEGYSVSREKKERFSLILESASTNQTSMYLCASSGSNEKLFFGSGTQLSVL.

The chain combines TRBV18 with TRBJ1-3; D call uncertain. Germline CDR1 reads KGHSH; CDR2 reads LQKENI. The germline V and J ends were trimmed by 4 bases and 1 base, with 11 bases remaining between them. This CDR3 is 15 amino acids long. The CDR3 DNA is TGTGCCAGCTCACTTACCAGCGTATCTGGAAACACCATATATTTT. This encodes CASSLTSVSGNTIYF.

The chain employs TRBV6-2 or TRBV6-3 and TRBJ2-1; 8 bases are shared with TRBD2. Germline CDR1 reads MNHEY; CDR2 reads SVGEGT. V was clipped by 5 bases and J by 2 bases; unmatched bases: 8. The CDR3 has 16 residues. The CDR3 nucleotides are TGTGCCAGCAGTGCCCTAGCGGGCCTAACCTACAATGAGCAGTTCTTC. It translates to CASSALAGLTYNEQFF.

J is TRBJ2-3 and V is TRBV7-9; 12 bases match TRBD2. The CDR3 is made up of 16 amino acids. Looked up from germline, CDR1 is SEHNR and CDR2 is FQNEAQ (reference sequence). Losses at the gene ends were 4 bases for V and 4 bases for J; bases not matched to a gene: 6. The CDR3 sequence is CASSSRLAGVPDTQYF. The CDR3 nucleotides read TGTGCCAGCAGCTCCAGACTAGCGGGAGTGCCAGATACGCAGTATTTT.

The CDR3 sequence is CASRQGQDYEQYF. CDR3 bases: TGTGCCAGCAGACAGGGACAGGACTACGAGCAGTACTTC. The rearrangement uses TRBV6-5 and TRBJ2-7, with 8 bases aligning to TRBD1. With 6 bases clipped from V and 3 bases from J, the junction kept 4 bases outside the gene matches. Germline assignment: CDR1 MNHEY and CDR2 SVGAGI. This CDR3 comprises 13 residues.